One T cell receptor beta chain is described in this entry. Its antigen is unknown. A read error may account for a junction end that differs from germline. The CDR3 sequence is 16 residues long. CDR1 and CDR2 (germline): SGHRS, YFSETQ. This sample is drawn from a study of tumor-infiltrating lymphocytes in primary liver carcinoma. Study-level findings and limits: Found in all five tumor regions were only about 7-24% of top clones.

Co-extraction of RNA and DNA was performed on about 20-32 mg of unsorted bulk tissue. Making TCR beta cDNA involved approximately 480 ng total RNA and a constant-region primer. Researchers made the TCR beta libraries by running three nested multiplex PCR rounds with slightly modified ARM-PCR. The first two PCR rounds, around 10 cycles each, used TRBV1-TRBV30 forward primers and a C-beta reverse primer. TCRdb analysed the multiplex PCR reads with MiXCR anew, one entry per CDR3 protein. The data show roughly 120,000 distinct CDR3 sequences, with roughly three fifths seen just once and around 8.2% held by the top ten.

This sequence originates from a woman aged 60-75 years with primary liver carcinoma and hepatitis B virus infection. Sequenced input: liver tumor tissue from sampling region 3. This sample's subset: tumor region T3, left-lateral pole. The chain employs TRBV5-1 and TRBJ2-7; 11 bases line up with TRBD2. The CDR3 loop reads CANSHGTSGQGYEQYF. CDR3 bases: TGCGCCAACAGCCACGGGACTAGCGGACAGGGATACGAGCAGTACTTC.